Presented here are 11 T cell receptor beta chains from one specimen sequenced in a study of cytomegalovirus exposure and HLA in healthy donors. 60 Vbeta and 13 Jbeta primers were used in PCR. Some clones are missing from TCRdb's copy, which holds only in-frame ones; the method was immunoSEQ multiplex PCR. There are around 70,000 clones in the sample, with roughly 2.3% held by the top ten. Sequenced: PBMCs. These receptors originate from a female donor in good health and CMV-seropositive.

The chain links TRBV18 to TRBJ1-1; 11 positions match TRBD1. The CDR3 consists of 15 residues. Germline CDR1 reads KGHSH; CDR2 reads LQKENI. V was pared by 6 bases and J by 5 bases, with 8 bases of the junction left unmatched. The DNA for the CDR3 is TGTGCCAGCTCCCCGACCGGGACAGGGGGTACTGAAGCTTTCTTT. The encoded protein is CASSPTGTGGTEAFF.

The J gene is TRBJ2-3, the V gene TRBV6-4; 12 bases match TRBD2. Germline loops: CDR1 MRHNA, CDR2 SNTAGT. This CDR3 has 16 amino acids. The V gene end was trimmed by 4 bases and the J gene end by 4 bases; junction bases not matched to a gene: 6. The CDR3 loop is CASSASSGGAPDTQYF. The DNA for the CDR3 is TGTGCCAGCAGTGCCTCTAGCGGGGGGGCCCCAGATACGCAGTATTTT.

V gene TRBV7-8 combines with J gene TRBJ2-1; TRBD2 aligns across 12 bases. The CDR3 covers 18 residues. Trimming took 0 bases from V and 5 from J; bases not matched to a gene: 8. Germline V lookup: CDR1 SGHVS, CDR2 FQNEAQ. This chain's CDR3 is CASSLALAGGPSHNEQFF. CDR3 sequence (DNA): TGTGCCAGCAGCTTAGCCCTAGCGGGGGGGCCGTCCCACAATGAGCAGTTCTTC.

This chain joins TRBV6-5 and TRBJ2-3; 9 bases are shared with TRBD2. CDR1 is MNHEY, CDR2 SVGAGI, per germline. Trimming removed 5 bases from V and 1 base from J; junction bases left unmatched: 4. The CDR3 extends over 15 amino acids. The CDR3 here is CASSRTSVRTDTQYF. The CDR3 nucleotides are TGTGCCAGCAGTCGGACTAGCGTCCGCACAGATACGCAGTATTTT.

This chain joins TRBV7-2 and TRBJ2-1; TRBD2 matches at 8 bases. Looked up from germline, CDR1 is SGHTA and CDR2 is FQGNSA. This CDR3 is built from 15 residues. With 5 bases clipped from V and 8 bases from J, the junction kept 11 bases outside the gene matches. The CDR3: CASSLRGGQGYEQFF. CDR3 DNA sequence: TGTGCCAGCAGCCTCCGGGGGGGCCAGGGTTATGAGCAGTTCTTC.

The chain recombines TRBV9 with TRBJ2-3; the D gene is possibly TRBD1 (6 bases). Trimming took 0 bases from V and 7 from J, leaving 27 bases between them. The CDR3 consists of 19 residues. The V gene's germline CDR1 is SGDLS and CDR2 YYNGEE. The CDR3 is CASSVAQALEAGDWNTQYF. Here the CDR3 DNA reads TGTGCCAGCAGCGTAGCTCAGGCCTTAGAGGCAGGGGATTGGAATACGCAGTATTTT.

The chain couples TRBV10-3 to TRBJ2-7; D remains unclear. V was clipped by 2 bases and J by 3 bases, with 5 bases between them. Germline CDR1 reads ENHRY; CDR2 reads SYGVKD. The CDR3 length is 12 residues. For the CDR3, the DNA is TGTGCCATCAGTGAGACAGTCTACGAGCAGTACTTC. Translating gives CAISETVYEQYF.

The chain uses TRBV6-5 and TRBJ2-7; D is ambiguous. The germline V gene encodes CDR1 MNHEY and CDR2 SVGAGI. Trimming removed 0 bases at V and 3 bases at J, with 12 bases between. The CDR3 covers 15 residues. CDR3 nucleotide sequence: TGTGCCAGCAGTTACTCGTTTGGCCGATACTACGAGCAGTACTTC. It translates to CASSYSFGRYYEQYF.

About this clone itself: Relative to the germline gene, one junction end is altered; a read error may explain this. V is TRBV5-6 and J is TRBJ1-6; no firm D call. CDR1 is SGHDT, CDR2 YYEEEE, per germline. The CDR3 spans 16 residues. DNA for the CDR3: TGTGCCAGCAGCTGGACCCCGGGGAATTTCGGCTCACACCTCCACTTT. It codes for CASSWTPGNFGSHLHF.

The chain links TRBV2 to TRBJ1-1; D possibly corresponds to TRBD1 (5 bases). Germline V gene sequence: CDR1 SNHLY, CDR2 FYNNEI. The CDR3 has 14 residues. The germline V and J ends were trimmed by 11 bases and 3 bases, with 19 bases remaining between them. CDR3 nucleotide sequence: TGTGCCGCCAAGGGGTCAGATTGGGACACTGAAGCTTTCTTT. Translating gives CAAKGSDWDTEAFF.

The CDR3 coding sequence is TGTGCCTGTGAGGGGACAGGGTATTTTCGCTATGGCTACACCTTC. Its protein product is CACEGTGYFRYGYTF. This sequence joins TRBV30 and TRBJ1-2; TRBD1 aligns across 9 bases. The germline V gene encodes CDR1 GTSNPN and CDR2 SVGIG (reference sequence). The CDR3 sequence is 15 residues long. With V trimmed by 6 bases and J by 4 bases, 12 bases remained unmatched.